This T cell receptor beta chain stems from a study of beta chain features in type 1 diabetes. The isolated RNA, all of it, was reverse transcribed, so expressed TCRB transcripts were what got sequenced. Using immunoSEQ multiplex PCR, the repertoire was profiled, and TCRdb retains in-frame clones only, with some absent. The sample lists 400,000 to 500,000 clones, roughly 13% seen once, with roughly 0.04% in the top ten. Regarding the study as a whole: Healthy donors had naive, central memory and Treg TCRB repertoires that appeared less similar than those seen among patients.

Germline V gives CDR1 LNHDA, CDR2 SQIVND (reference sequence). V shed 2 bases and J shed 6 bases, with 19 bases lying between them. The CDR3 has 16 amino acids. Worth noting for this clone: Its target is unknown.

In total, each donor contributed a single heparinised blood draw that averaged approximately 0.12 L. CD45RO/CCR7/CD25/CD127/CD95/CD27 sorting isolated CD4+ naive, central memory, regulatory and stem cell-like memory cells. Material for sequencing was naive CD4+ T cells from blood. The chain combines TRBV19 with TRBJ2-5; TRBD1 might be the D (5 bases). The source is a man between 25 and 39 years old in good health. The CDR3 region is CASSIMLVGRGKTQYF. CDR3 sequence (DNA): TGTGCCAGTAGTATAATGCTGGTGGGAAGGGGAAAGACCCAGTACTTC.